The clone carrying this T cell receptor (beta chain) was counted ten times or more. Its antigen remains unknown. Preparation of the TCRbeta library used unique molecular identifiers. TCRdb reanalysed the PCR reads using MiXCR and keeps one entry per CDR3 protein. Of hundreds of thousands of distinct CDR3 sequences in the sample, roughly 11% are singletons; the top ten hold roughly 28%. The sample comes from a study of T-cell reconstitution after alpha-beta-depleted transplantation in children. Study results and caveats: Surviving recipient cells, namely T cells and thymic progenitors, were the source of high day-60 TCRbeta diversity in some patients. Once a year had passed after transplant, T-cell counts and diversity came mostly from newly produced T cells. Expanded graft clones numbering several hundred reportedly gave rise to alpha-beta T cells about two months after transplant.

This CDR3 is 16 amino acids long. Losses at the gene ends were 3 bases for V and 1 base for J; bases not matched to a gene: 4. Germline lookup yields CDR1 MNHEY and CDR2 SMNVEV (reference sequence). The clonotype originates from a child under two years old with acute myeloid leukemia, due to receive a stem cell transplant. The sample consisted of PBMCs, taken before TCRalphabeta/CD19-depleted stem cell transplant. V gene TRBV27 combines with J gene TRBJ2-1, with 9 positions matching TRBD1. The CDR3 nucleotides read TGTGCCAGCAGTTTTAAAGGACAGGGGTCCTACAATGAGCAGTTCTTC. Translated, it gives CASSFKGQGSYNEQFF.